What follows are 30 T cell receptor beta chains derived from one specimen sequenced in a study of beta chain features in type 1 diabetes. The whole isolated RNA underwent reverse transcription, so sequencing captured expressed TCRB transcripts. Assay: immunoSEQ multiplex PCR; the TCRdb copy retains only in-frame clones and omits some. The data show roughly 610,000 clones, with about 14% seen just once and around 0.1% held by the top ten. The material sequenced was naive CD4+ T cells from blood. The receptors derive from a man between 18 and 35 years old in good health.

This clone showed up just a few times. This chain joins TRBV7-9 and TRBJ1-3; D gene ambiguous. V was shortened by 2 bases and J by 0 bases, with 11 bases between the two germline ends. Per the germline V gene, CDR1 is SEHNR and CDR2 is FQNEAQ (reference sequence). The CDR3 length is 16 residues. For the CDR3, the DNA is TGTGCCAGCAGCTTATCACAGAGTCCCTCTGGAAACACCATATATTTT. Translated, it gives CASSLSQSPSGNTIYF.

The rearrangement links TRBV7-6 to TRBJ1-4; no firm D call. This CDR3 has 15 amino acids. CDR1 SGHVS and CDR2 FNYEAQ come from the germline V gene. The V and J ends lost 1 base and 4 bases respectively, with 10 bases between them. This chain's CDR3 is CASSLEVSFNEKLFF. The DNA for the CDR3 is TGTGCCAGCAGCTTAGAGGTTTCCTTTAATGAAAAACTGTTTTTT.

This chain links TRBV25-1 with TRBJ2-5; D not resolved. Trimming pared 5 bases from V and 5 bases from J, leaving 9 bases between. The germline gives CDR1 MGHDK, CDR2 SYGVNS. CDR3 size: 12 residues. The CDR3 spells CASSQDGETQYF. Here the CDR3 DNA reads TGTGCCAGCAGTCAGGACGGGGAGACCCAGTACTTC.

The rearrangement joins TRBV27 to TRBJ2-7; D ambiguous. Germline V CDR1 and CDR2: MNHEY, SMNVEV (reference sequence). The CDR3 is 13 amino acids. The V end was cut by 5 bases, the J end by 7 bases, with 15 bases between. In DNA, the CDR3 is TGTGCCAGCAGTAGAATCCCTCCCTGGGAGCAGTACTTC. This gives the protein CASSRIPPWEQYF.

The chain couples TRBV27 to TRBJ1-2; unclear D gene. The CDR3 contains 13 residues. From germline, CDR1 is MNHEY and CDR2 SMNVEV (reference sequence). V lost 2 bases to trimming and J lost 6 bases, with 10 bases between them. This CDR3 is CASSLRRFNGYTF. CDR3 bases: TGTGCCAGCAGTTTACGCAGATTCAATGGCTACACCTTC.

This rearrangement joins TRBV7-2 to TRBJ2-7, with D uncertain. The germline V gene has CDR1 SGHTA and CDR2 FQGNSA. CDR3 size: 14 residues. V gave up 2 bases and J gave up 1 base, with 9 bases separating them. The chain's CDR3 is CASSLQGKSYEQYF. The CDR3 DNA follows: TGTGCCAGCAGCTTACAAGGCAAATCCTACGAGCAGTACTTC. The full variable domain, in which reference TRBV7-2 and TRBJ2-7 provide the parts outside the CDR3, is GAGVSQSPSNKVTEKGKDVELRCDPISGHTALYWYRQSLGQGLEFLIYFQGNSAPDKSGLPSDRFSAERTGGSVSTLTIQRTQQEDSAVYLCASSLQGKSYEQYFGPGTRLTVT.

The V gene is TRBV5-1, the J gene TRBJ1-1; 7 bases fit TRBD1. The germline CDR1 and CDR2 sequences are SGHRS and YFSETQ. V shed 4 bases, J shed 5 bases, and the junction held 8 bases outside the gene matches. The CDR3 loop spans 14 amino acids. CDR3 in amino acids: CASSMRQGGTEAFF. CDR3 DNA sequence: TGCGCCAGCAGCATGCGACAGGGTGGAACTGAAGCTTTCTTT. Using reference TRBV5-1 and TRBJ1-1 for the parts outside the CDR3, the full variable domain is KAGVTQTPRYLIKTRGQQVTLSCSPISGHRSVSWYQQTPGQGLQFLFEYFSETQRNKGNFPGRFSGRQFSNSRSEMNVSTLELGDSALYLCASSMRQGGTEAFFGQGTRLTVV.

The chain has TRBV28 and TRBJ2-1, with TRBD2 as a possible D gene (6 bases). The germline CDR1 and CDR2 sequences are MDHEN and SYDVKM. Deletions cut 3 bases from V and 3 bases from J, with 12 bases between. The CDR3 sequence is 15 residues long. CDR3 nucleotide sequence: TGTGCCAGCAGTTTCGGGGGAGTGGGCTACAATGAGCAGTTCTTC. Amino acid sequence: CASSFGGVGYNEQFF.

The DNA of the CDR3 is TGTGCCAGCAGTGGTAACAGGGGGCGAGGAGCTTTCTTT. It codes for CASSGNRGRGAFF. The chain employs TRBV25-1 and TRBJ1-1; 9 bases are a match to TRBD1. V shed 4 bases, J shed 10 bases, and the junction held 7 bases outside the gene matches. Germline V gene data show CDR1 as MGHDK and CDR2 as SYGVNS. This CDR3 is 13 amino acids long.

The chain couples TRBV7-2 to TRBJ2-2; 7 nucleotides line up with TRBD1. This CDR3 spans 15 amino acids. V dropped 6 bases and J dropped 5; count of bases not matched to a gene: 9. CDR1 is SGHTA and CDR2 is FQGNSA in the germline V gene. The DNA for the CDR3 is TGTGCCAGCAGGCTTGACAGGGCCCGGACCGGGGAGCTGTTTTTT. Amino acids: CASRLDRARTGELFF.

The J gene is TRBJ2-7, the V gene TRBV5-1; TRBD1 is a possible D gene (5 bases). This CDR3 has 15 residues. Trimming removed 3 bases from V and 0 bases from J, with 13 bases in between. CDR1 and CDR2 from the germline V gene are SGHRS and YFSETQ. CDR3 nucleotide sequence: TGCGCCAGCAGCTCTGGAGACAGTTCCTCCTACGAGCAGTACTTC. This encodes CASSSGDSSSYEQYF.

This rearrangement joins TRBV27 to TRBJ1-5; 8 nucleotides match TRBD1. CDR3 length equals 21 residues. The germline gives CDR1 MNHEY, CDR2 SMNVEV (reference sequence). V shed 2 bases and J 0 bases; nucleotides not matched to a gene: 18. CDR3 in DNA: TGTGCCAGCAGTTTAGATAACGCGCCTGACAGGGGATGGAATAGCAATCAGCCCCAGCATTTT. It encodes CASSLDNAPDRGWNSNQPQHF.

This clone has only a few counts. The same CDR3 also results from other DNA sequences found in this sample. The chain joins TRBV9 to TRBJ1-6; maybe TRBD1 (5 bases). Germline V gene sequence: CDR1 SGDLS, CDR2 YYNGEE. The CDR3 length is 14 residues. V gave up 0 bases and J gave up 10 bases, with 11 bases separating them. The CDR3 is CASSVGQGGSPLHF. DNA for the CDR3: TGTGCCAGCAGCGTAGGGCAGGGAGGCTCACCCCTCCACTTT.

The gene calls are TRBV7-2 and TRBJ1-2; no clear D gene. CDR3 size: 13 residues. CDR1 and CDR2 from the germline V gene are SGHTA and FQGNSA. Trimming pared 6 bases from V and 4 bases from J, leaving 12 bases between. Here the CDR3 reads CASRLSGFYGYTF. The CDR3 DNA sequence: TGTGCCAGCAGGCTATCGGGGTTCTATGGCTACACCTTC. Variable domain in full (rest from reference TRBV7-2 and TRBJ1-2): GAGVSQSPSNKVTEKGKDVELRCDPISGHTALYWYRQSLGQGLEFLIYFQGNSAPDKSGLPSDRFSAERTGGSVSTLTIQRTQQEDSAVYLCASRLSGFYGYTFGSGTRLTVV.

The table lists this clone with a few counts. This CDR3 reads CASTPVWEGVHGYTF. The CDR3 region has the DNA TGTGCCAGCACTCCGGTCTGGGAAGGAGTACATGGCTACACCTTC. The chain is built from TRBV6-1 and TRBJ1-2; D remains ambiguous. The V end lost 7 bases, the J end lost 6 bases, and 21 bases lay between the germline ends. Germline V lookup: CDR1 MNHNS, CDR2 SASEGT. The CDR3 runs to 15 residues.

J is TRBJ1-1 and V is TRBV7-2; D is ambiguous. V was cut by 5 bases and J by 1 base, with 17 bases left in between. Germline V lookup: CDR1 SGHTA, CDR2 FQGNSA. The CDR3 is 16 residues long. The CDR3 region is CASSPVLIRQNTEAFF. CDR3 in DNA: TGTGCCAGCAGCCCAGTCCTTATACGCCAGAACACTGAAGCTTTCTTT. Combining the CDR3 with reference TRBV7-2 and TRBJ1-1 gives the whole variable domain GAGVSQSPSNKVTEKGKDVELRCDPISGHTALYWYRQSLGQGLEFLIYFQGNSAPDKSGLPSDRFSAERTGGSVSTLTIQRTQQEDSAVYLCASSPVLIRQNTEAFFGQGTRLTVV.

V and J are TRBV2 and TRBJ2-7; tentative D call: TRBD1 (6 bases). There are 13 residues in the CDR3. Germline loops: CDR1 SNHLY, CDR2 FYNNEI. With 7 bases removed from V and 5 bases from J, the gap between germline ends came to 15 bases. The CDR3 DNA reads as TGTGCCAGCACCATGACAGGCTCGCACGAGCAGTACTTC. Translating it yields CASTMTGSHEQYF.

The rearrangement uses TRBV6-4 and TRBJ2-5; no clear D. The CDR3 runs 15 residues. CDR1 MRHNA and CDR2 SNTAGT come from the germline V gene. V shed 4 bases and J shed 2 bases, with 14 bases lying between them. The CDR3 sequence is CASSASPRIQETQYF. In DNA form, the CDR3 reads TGTGCCAGCAGTGCTTCCCCCCGTATTCAAGAGACCCAGTACTTC.

The chain's CDR3 is CAWSVGGDTQYF. DNA of the CDR3: TGTGCCTGGAGTGTAGGGGGGGATACGCAGTATTTT. The V and J genes are TRBV30 and TRBJ2-3, with D possibly called TRBD1 or TRBD2 (6 bases each). CDR1 and CDR2 (germline): GTSNPN, SVGIG (reference sequence). Trimming stripped 0 bases from V and 6 bases from J, with 7 bases between. The CDR3 length is 12 residues. The full variable domain, with the rest looked up from reference TRBV30 and TRBJ2-3, is SQTIHQWPATLVQPVGSPLSLECTVEGTSNPNLYWYRQAAGRGLQLLFYSVGIGQISSEVPQNLSASRPQDRQFILSSKKLLLSDSGFYLCAWSVGGDTQYFGPGTRLTVL.

This clone occurred a few times. The chain combines TRBV2 with TRBJ2-7; unclear D gene. V lost 5 bases to trimming and J lost 0 bases, with 8 bases between them. Germline V gene lookup returns CDR1 SNHLY and CDR2 FYNNEI. This CDR3 region has 13 residues. CDR3 protein: CASSLAISYEQYF. The DNA for the CDR3 is TGTGCCAGCAGTTTGGCTATCTCCTACGAGCAGTACTTC.

This clone was seen only a few times. The V and J genes are TRBV4-1 and TRBJ2-3; D assignment may be TRBD1 or TRBD2 (6 bases each). This CDR3 is built from 17 residues. The V and J ends lost 0 bases and 6 bases respectively, with 19 bases between them. Germline V gives CDR1 MGHRA, CDR2 YSYEKL. CDR3 amino acids: CASSQEMGGAGSDTQYF. In nucleotides, the CDR3 is TGCGCCAGCAGCCAAGAGATGGGGGGCGCCGGGTCGGATACGCAGTATTTT.

J is TRBJ2-2 and V is TRBV9, with 10 positions matching TRBD1. CDR3 length: 15 residues. CDR1 and CDR2 (germline): SGDLS, YYNGEE. J gave up 5 bases and V 4 bases, and 5 bases lay outside the gene matches. CDR3 amino acids: CASSLTGGWTGELFF. The CDR3 DNA is TGTGCCAGCAGCTTGACAGGGGGCTGGACCGGGGAGCTGTTTTTT.

This clone occurred a few times. This chain joins TRBV29-1 and TRBJ2-1; TRBD2 matches at 12 bases. Per germline, CDR1 SQVTM and CDR2 ANQGSEA. Trimming at V came to 7 bases and at J to 6 bases, leaving 4 bases not matched to a gene. The CDR3 runs 13 residues. CDR3 loop: CSGSSGRVNEQFF. In DNA, the CDR3 is TGCAGCGGCTCTAGCGGGAGGGTCAATGAGCAGTTCTTC.

This clone was seen only a few times. V usage is TRBV9 and J usage is TRBJ2-1; D unclear. The germline CDR1 and CDR2 sequences are SGDLS and YYNGEE. The CDR3 length is 13 residues. With 0 bases removed from V and 4 bases from J, the gap between germline ends came to 5 bases. In nucleotides, the CDR3 is TGTGCCAGCAGCGTAGCTGCGTACAATGAGCAGTTCTTC. Its protein product is CASSVAAYNEQFF.

The table lists this clone with a few counts. The chain links TRBV6-5 to TRBJ2-5, with 9 nucleotides matching TRBD1. CDR1 MNHEY and CDR2 SVGAGI come from the germline V gene. The CDR3 length is 14 residues. Trimming cost V 6 bases and J 4 bases; bases outside gene matches: 6. CDR3 region: CASSYRGRIETQYF. The CDR3 DNA sequence: TGTGCCAGCAGCTACAGGGGGCGCATAGAGACCCAGTACTTC.

This clone occurred a few times. Additional DNA sequences in this sample encode the identical CDR3. Here the CDR3 DNA reads TGCAGCGTAGCAGGGGGGTTGTCCTACAATGAGCAGTTCTTC. Protein: CSVAGGLSYNEQFF. The chain links TRBV29-1 to TRBJ2-1; TRBD1 might be the D (7 bases). V was shortened by 6 bases and J by 1 base, with 13 bases between the two germline ends. CDR1 and CDR2 (germline): SQVTM, ANQGSEA. This CDR3 is 14 amino acids long.

This clone was seen more than once but under ten times. The chain has TRBV6-6 and TRBJ1-5; 7 bases line up with TRBD1. Per the germline V gene, CDR1 is MNHNY and CDR2 is SVGAGI (reference sequence). The J segment lost 1 base and the V segment lost 7 bases, leaving 7 bases of the junction unmatched. The CDR3 runs 15 residues. The CDR3 loop is CASTRQGLSNQPQHF. The CDR3 DNA reads TGTGCCAGCACGCGACAGGGTTTAAGCAATCAGCCCCAGCATTTT.

V is TRBV7-9 and J is TRBJ1-1, with TRBD1 identical over 11 bases. The CDR3 totals 16 residues. The V segment lost 6 bases and the J segment 5 bases; nucleotides outside the gene matches: 11. Germline V gene lookup returns CDR1 SEHNR and CDR2 FQNEAQ (reference sequence). The DNA for the CDR3 is TGTGCCAGCAGATTACCCGGGACAGGGGGAGGGACTGAAGCTTTCTTT. This codes for CASRLPGTGGGTEAFF.

This sequence joins TRBV11-1 and TRBJ1-2, with D unresolved. V was pared by 4 bases and J by 3 bases, with 12 bases between. The CDR3 sequence is 14 residues long. Germline CDR1 is SGHAT and CDR2 is FQDESV (reference sequence). CDR3 in amino acids: CASSYSNMDYGYTF. The CDR3 region has the DNA TGTGCCAGCAGCTACTCAAATATGGACTATGGCTACACCTTC.

The chain has TRBV11-2 and TRBJ1-2; TRBD1 aligns across 10 bases. CDR1 and CDR2 from the germline V gene are SGHAT and FQNNGV. After removal of 4 bases from V and 5 bases from J, the junction contained 4 bases not matched to a gene. This CDR3 comprises 14 residues. CDR3 region: CASSSPGQGYGYTF. The CDR3 DNA follows: TGTGCCAGCAGCTCTCCGGGACAGGGGTATGGCTACACCTTC. Drawing the rest from reference TRBV11-2 and TRBJ1-2, the complete variable domain is EAGVAQSPRYKIIEKRQSVAFWCNPISGHATLYWYQQILGQGPKLLIQFQNNGVVDDSQLPKDRFSAERLKGVDSTLKIQPAKLEDSAVYLCASSSPGQGYGYTFGSGTRLTVV.